A single sample gave rise to the 14 T cell receptor beta chains below, sequenced in a study of blood T cell repertoires in COVID-19 (dated by TCRdb to 2018 to 2021). Library construction relied on the immunoSEQ multiplex PCR assay. TCRdb took over this immuneACCESS table, retaining in-frame rearrangements with V and J assigned. Such tables are incomplete; in checked studies, under half of the missing clones stem from an unresolved V gene, and the remainder is unexplained. This sample has under 200,000 clones in its table, and around nine tenths of those were observed once. Roughly 3% of the sample goes to the ten largest clones. Material: peripheral blood. These receptor sequences come from a man aged 65-85 years with acute or convalescent COVID-19.

This clone was recorded a few times. The chain is built from TRBV7-9 and TRBJ2-7, with 10 bases fitting TRBD2. J was trimmed by 4 bases and V by 3 bases; bases with no gene match: 6. The CDR3 totals 15 residues. CDR1 and CDR2 (germline): SEHNR, FQNEAQ (reference sequence). The CDR3 DNA reads as TGTGCCAGCAGCTTCTCGAGCGGGAGGGGGTACGAGCAGTACTTC. The encoded protein is CASSFSSGRGYEQYF.

The chain employs TRBV6-1 and TRBJ1-1; D not resolved. This CDR3 has 13 amino acids. Looked up from germline, CDR1 is MNHNS and CDR2 is SASEGT. The V and J ends lost 1 base and 7 bases respectively, with 10 bases between them. CDR3 nucleotides: TGTGCCAGCAGTGAAGGGAAGACACTTGAAGCTTTCTTT. Translation gives CASSEGKTLEAFF.

The chain couples TRBV7-9 to TRBJ2-4, with D uncertain. This CDR3 is 11 amino acids long. The V end lost 4 bases, the J end lost 4 bases, and 2 bases lay between the germline ends. Germline CDR1 is SEHNR and CDR2 is FQNEAQ (reference sequence). In DNA, the CDR3 is TGTGCCAGCAGCTCTAAAAACATTCAGTACTTC. It codes for CASSSKNIQYF.

The gene calls are TRBV9 and TRBJ2-1, with 12 positions matching TRBD2. V lost 0 bases, J lost 10 bases, and 5 bases stayed unmatched. Germline CDR1 reads SGDLS; CDR2 reads YYNGEE. This CDR3 contains 15 residues. The CDR3 region is CASSVGTSGAREQFF. As DNA, the CDR3 is TGTGCCAGCAGCGTAGGGACTAGCGGGGCCCGCGAGCAGTTCTTC.

This chain joins TRBV7-8 and TRBJ2-2; D gene uncertain. Deletions cut 1 base from V and 7 bases from J, with 10 bases between. Germline V gives CDR1 SGHVS, CDR2 FQNEAQ. CDR3 length: 14 amino acids. CDR3 sequence (DNA): TGTGCCAGCAGCTTAGTTGCTCTCGGCGGGGAGCTGTTTTTT. This encodes CASSLVALGGELFF.

The J gene is TRBJ1-1, the V gene TRBV15, with D perhaps TRBD1 (5 bases). Between the trimmed V and J ends, which lost 0 bases and 11 bases, there was a span of 13 bases. Germline CDR1 and CDR2: LNHNV and YYDKDF (reference sequence). The CDR3 runs 13 residues. The DNA of the CDR3 is TGTGCCACCAGCAGAGATATAGGTGGGGGGGCTTTCTTT. This translates into CATSRDIGGGAFF.

The genes are TRBV19 and TRBJ1-2; perhaps TRBD1 as D (6 bases). Germline CDR1 LNHDA, CDR2 SQIVND (reference sequence). This CDR3 comprises 13 residues. Trimming stripped 4 bases from V and 2 bases from J, with 8 bases between. This chain's CDR3 is CASSKGQNYGYTF. For the CDR3, the DNA is TGTGCCAGTAGTAAGGGACAAAACTATGGCTACACCTTC.

The chain has TRBV4-1 and TRBJ2-7; maybe TRBD1 (5 bases). Trimming stripped 4 bases from V and 0 bases from J, with 10 bases between. There are 14 residues in the CDR3. Germline V gene sequence: CDR1 MGHRA, CDR2 YSYEKL. CDR3 amino acids: CASSRGSFSYEQYF. CDR3 nucleotides: TGCGCCAGCAGCCGGGGCTCGTTCTCCTACGAGCAGTACTTC.

This clone has just a few counts. This chain links TRBV6-5 with TRBJ2-3; the D is unclear. V was cut by 3 bases and J by 4 bases, with 11 bases left in between. Germline V gene sequence: CDR1 MNHEY, CDR2 SVGAGI. The CDR3 contains 14 residues. CDR3: CASSYVGSPDTQYF. The DNA of the CDR3 is TGTGCCAGCAGTTATGTGGGTAGCCCAGATACGCAGTATTTT.

This clone was seen a single time. The chain is built from TRBV11-2 and TRBJ1-2; D remains ambiguous. Germline CDR1 and CDR2: SGHAT and FQNNGV. The V end lost 2 bases, the J end lost 5 bases, and 12 bases lay between the germline ends. The CDR3 totals 14 residues. The CDR3: CASSLMMADYGYTF. The CDR3 DNA reads TGTGCCAGCAGCTTAATGATGGCCGATTATGGCTACACCTTC. The variable domain in full, with the rest retrieved from reference TRBV11-2 and TRBJ1-2, is EAGVAQSPRYKIIEKRQSVAFWCNPISGHATLYWYQQILGQGPKLLIQFQNNGVVDDSQLPKDRFSAERLKGVDSTLKIQPAKLEDSAVYLCASSLMMADYGYTFGSGTRLTVV.

As to this clone: This same CDR3 is encoded by further DNA sequences in the sample. The gene calls are TRBV7-2 and TRBJ2-5, with D perhaps TRBD1 (7 bases). Looked up from germline, CDR1 is SGHTA and CDR2 is FQGNSA. V lost 4 bases to trimming and J lost 5 bases, with 14 bases between them. The CDR3 has 14 amino acids. The CDR3 DNA reads as TGTGCCAGCAGCTACCAAGGAGGGGGCGAGACCCAGTACTTC. This sequence encodes CASSYQGGGETQYF.

This rearrangement joins TRBV28 to TRBJ2-2; D might be TRBD2 (5 bases). Trimming pared 3 bases from V and 4 bases from J, leaving 15 bases between. Germline V gives CDR1 MDHEN, CDR2 SYDVKM. The CDR3 totals 16 residues. The CDR3 protein is CASSFGRGWGTGELFF. The CDR3 DNA reads as TGTGCCAGCAGTTTTGGTCGGGGATGGGGCACCGGGGAGCTGTTTTTT.

V usage is TRBV29-1 and J usage is TRBJ2-5; TRBD2 aligns across 7 bases. Germline CDR1 SQVTM, CDR2 ANQGSEA. The V gene end was trimmed by 6 bases and the J gene end by 5 bases; junction bases not matched to a gene: 15. The CDR3 is 15 residues long. The CDR3 DNA follows: TGCAGCGTCTCCTTTAGTAGCGGGTTGGATGAGACCCAGTACTTC. It specifies CSVSFSSGLDETQYF.

This clone was recorded once. This chain connects TRBV19 to TRBJ2-2; unclear D gene. CDR3 length equals 15 residues. Germline CDR1 reads LNHDA; CDR2 reads SQIVND (reference sequence). Trimming stripped 3 bases from V and 5 bases from J, with 13 bases between. CDR3 residues: CASSIDRSGTGELFF. The CDR3, as DNA: TGTGCCAGTAGTATCGATAGGAGTGGAACCGGGGAGCTGTTTTTT.